One sample yielded the 21 T cell receptor beta chains listed below, sequenced in a study of shared clonotypes between healthy human individuals. Here immunoSEQ multiplex PCR was the method, and the copy in TCRdb shows in-frame clones only, minus some. The repertoire consists of 2 million to 2.5 million clones, with 85% to 95% occurring once and the leading ten covering around 0.4%. The sample consisted of naive CD4+ T cells from PBMCs. Subset reported: CD45RA+ positively selected. These receptor sequences come from a man in his late teens or twenties in good health. Some clones in this sample may be carry-over from other donors' samples.

The rearrangement links TRBV6-1 to TRBJ2-7; 8 bases align to TRBD2. CDR3 length: 19 amino acids. Germline trimming cut 1 base from V and 4 bases from J; bases unmatched to any gene: 18. Germline loops: CDR1 MNHNS, CDR2 SASEGT. The CDR3 DNA reads TGTGCCAGCAGTGAAGTAGGTAGCGGGAAATCGTTCCCTCCGTACGAGCAGTACTTC. This gives the protein CASSEVGSGKSFPPYEQYF.

The genes are TRBV5-1 and TRBJ2-7, with 8 nucleotides matching TRBD1. This CDR3 contains 11 residues. Unmatched junction bases numbered 1, after V lost 5 bases and J lost 6 bases. The germline V gene encodes CDR1 SGHRS and CDR2 YFSETQ. The CDR3 nucleotides are TGCGCCAGCAGAACAGGGGGCGAGCAGTACTTC. This codes for CASRTGGEQYF.

This chain uses TRBV5-1 with TRBJ1-1; possibly TRBD1 for D (5 bases). The CDR3 runs to 15 residues. V was clipped by 4 bases and J by 5 bases, with 18 bases between them. Germline V gene lookup returns CDR1 SGHRS and CDR2 YFSETQ. CDR3 sequence (DNA): TGCGCCAGCAGCCCACCCGGGCAGGGTTGGACTGAAGCTTTCTTT. Protein product: CASSPPGQGWTEAFF.

The rearrangement joins TRBV6-5 to TRBJ2-7, with 7 bases matching TRBD1. V lost 6 bases and J lost 0; bases outside the gene matches: 8. Germline V gene sequence: CDR1 MNHEY, CDR2 SVGAGI. The CDR3 extends over 15 amino acids. The CDR3: CASSQRQGSSYEQYF. The CDR3 DNA sequence: TGTGCCAGCAGCCAACGACAGGGAAGCTCCTACGAGCAGTACTTC.

This clone was seen a single time. The genes are TRBV19 and TRBJ1-3; D is undetermined. Trimming pared 6 bases from V and 2 bases from J, leaving 11 bases between. The CDR3 runs 14 residues. Germline loops: CDR1 LNHDA, CDR2 SQIVND (reference sequence). In DNA, the CDR3 is TGTGCCAGTAGGGAGGGTGAAGCTGGAAACACCATATATTTT. It specifies CASREGEAGNTIYF.

This sequence joins TRBV5-1 and TRBJ2-1; D perhaps matches TRBD2 (5 bases). V lost 3 bases and J lost 4, with 20 bases in between. The germline V gene has CDR1 SGHRS and CDR2 YFSETQ. This CDR3 is built from 17 residues. The CDR3: CASSSWESLPIYNEQFF. As DNA, the CDR3 is TGCGCCAGCAGCTCATGGGAGTCCCTACCGATATACAATGAGCAGTTCTTC.

The sample holds one count of this clone. The CDR3 coding sequence is TGCAGTGCTAGTGAGGGGGGACCGCAGTTCTTC. It codes for CSASEGGPQFF. V is TRBV20-1 and J is TRBJ2-1, with D possibly being TRBD1 or TRBD2 (6 bases each). The CDR3 extends over 11 amino acids. Germline V gene data show CDR1 as DFQATT and CDR2 as SNEGSKA (reference sequence). The V and J ends lost 3 bases and 12 bases respectively, with 12 bases between them.

The chain couples TRBV5-6 to TRBJ2-7; 7 bases fit TRBD1. V dropped 5 bases and J dropped 3; count of bases not matched to a gene: 8. The CDR3 loop spans 14 amino acids. The germline CDR1 and CDR2 sequences are SGHDT and YYEEEE. This CDR3 is CASRTTGSFYEQYF. For the CDR3, the DNA is TGTGCCAGCAGGACGACAGGGTCCTTCTACGAGCAGTACTTC.

Turning to this clone: Distinct nucleotide sequences in the sample also encode this CDR3. The chain couples TRBV7-9 to TRBJ2-3; D is unresolved. Germline CDR1 and CDR2: SEHNR and FQNEAQ (reference sequence). Trimming cost V 5 bases and J 4 bases, with 7 bases left between them. The CDR3 loop spans 12 amino acids. The CDR3 nucleotides are TGTGCCAGCAGCCCTGCTCCAGATACGCAGTATTTT. This codes for CASSPAPDTQYF.

V and J are TRBV10-3 and TRBJ2-7; 8 bases align to TRBD1. The V and J ends lost 0 bases and 4 bases, in that order; junction bases with no gene match: 8. The CDR3 loop spans 16 amino acids. Germline V gene data show CDR1 as ENHRY and CDR2 as SYGVKD. CDR3: CAISESGEYRGYEQYF. The DNA for the CDR3 is TGTGCCATCAGTGAGTCGGGGGAGTACAGGGGGTACGAGCAGTACTTC.

The chain carries TRBV7-9 and TRBJ1-2; D call uncertain. This CDR3 comprises 15 residues. V was clipped by 4 bases and J by 5 bases, with 17 bases between them. Looked up from germline, CDR1 is SEHNR and CDR2 is FQNEAQ (reference sequence). CDR3 sequence: CASSSRGGRAYGYTF. CDR3 nucleotide sequence: TGTGCCAGCAGCTCCCGGGGAGGCCGTGCTTATGGCTACACCTTC. The whole variable domain, filled in from reference TRBV7-9 and TRBJ1-2, reads DTGVSQNPRHKITKRGQNVTFRCDPISEHNRLYWYRQTLGQGPEFLTYFQNEAQLEKSRLLSDRFSAERPKGSFSTLEIQRTEQGDSAMYLCASSSRGGRAYGYTFGSGTRLTVV.

The chain combines TRBV4-3 with TRBJ2-5, with 8 bases that match TRBD1. Germline V gene data show CDR1 as LGHNA and CDR2 as YSLEER. The CDR3 runs 17 residues. Trimming cost V 4 bases and J 1 base; bases outside gene matches: 11. CDR3 sequence reads: CASSRDGQGMGQETQYF. The DNA of the CDR3 is TGCGCCAGCAGCCGAGATGGACAGGGAATGGGCCAAGAGACCCAGTACTTC.

V gene TRBV29-1 combines with J gene TRBJ1-5, with D uncertain. Germline CDR1 reads SQVTM; CDR2 reads ANQGSEA. With 4 bases removed from V and 2 bases from J, the gap between germline ends came to 9 bases. The CDR3 loop spans 13 amino acids. CDR3 sequence (DNA): TGCAGCGTTGTTGAACAACGCAATCAGCCCCAGCATTTT. Protein product: CSVVEQRNQPQHF.

The V and J genes are TRBV2 and TRBJ1-5; D is possibly TRBD1 (6 bases). This CDR3 is built from 14 residues. Germline CDR1 SNHLY, CDR2 FYNNEI. V lost 6 bases, J lost 3 bases, and 12 bases lay in between. CDR3 in amino acids: CASRGGTTNQPQHF. The CDR3 DNA sequence: TGTGCCAGCAGGGGGGGGACAACCAATCAGCCCCAGCATTTT.

The chain links TRBV5-1 to TRBJ2-1; 11 nucleotides agree with TRBD2. The junction had 2 bases not matched to a gene; V was cut back by 4 bases and J by 5 bases. The CDR3 is 14 amino acids. In germline, CDR1 is SGHRS, CDR2 YFSETQ. CDR3 in amino acids: CASSPLAGDNEQFF. The DNA for the CDR3 is TGCGCCAGCAGCCCACTAGCGGGGGACAATGAGCAGTTCTTC.

The CDR3 is CAISEKGQGRRHQETQYF. The CDR3 nucleotides are TGTGCCATCAGTGAGAAAGGACAGGGACGGCGCCACCAAGAGACCCAGTACTTC. The chain has TRBV10-3 and TRBJ2-5; 8 bases are a match to TRBD1. Germline V gives CDR1 ENHRY, CDR2 SYGVKD. The CDR3 covers 18 residues. V lost 2 bases and J lost 0; bases outside the gene matches: 11.

CDR3 bases: TGTGCCAGCAGTGGGACAGGGGGGACCGGGGAGCTGTTTTTT. Translating it yields CASSGTGGTGELFF. The V call is TRBV6-6, the J call TRBJ2-2, with TRBD1 identical over 11 bases. V was pared by 5 bases and J by 5 bases, with 1 base of the junction left unmatched. Germline CDR1 MNHNY, CDR2 SVGAGI (reference sequence). CDR3 length equals 14 residues.

This clone was counted a single time. V usage is TRBV28 and J usage is TRBJ2-7; D ambiguous. V lost 3 bases and J 5 bases, leaving 14 bases between the germline ends. Germline CDR1 MDHEN, CDR2 SYDVKM. This CDR3 region has 14 residues. CDR3 protein: CASSFYGGTHEQYF. DNA for the CDR3: TGTGCCAGCAGTTTTTACGGTGGAACGCACGAGCAGTACTTC.

The J gene is TRBJ2-6, the V gene TRBV5-1, with TRBD1 matching over 8 bases. J gave up 0 bases and V 3 bases, and 2 bases lay outside the gene matches. This CDR3 has 16 residues. Germline loops: CDR1 SGHRS, CDR2 YFSETQ. The DNA for the CDR3 is TGCGCCAGCAGCTGGGGACAGGCCTCTGGGGCCAACGTCCTGACTTTC. It codes for CASSWGQASGANVLTF.

This chain links TRBV28 with TRBJ2-7; D might be TRBD1 or TRBD2, each matching 6 bases. V lost 9 bases to trimming and J lost 4 bases, with 19 bases between them. CDR1 and CDR2 (germline): MDHEN, SYDVKM. CDR3 length: 14 residues. The CDR3 is CASGRGDATYEQYF. The CDR3 DNA sequence: TGTGCCAGTGGTAGGGGGGATGCGACTTACGAGCAGTACTTC.

The genes are TRBV7-3 and TRBJ2-3; a weak D match, TRBD1 (6 bases). Germline loops: CDR1 SGHTA, CDR2 FQGTGA. Trimming shortened V by 0 bases and J by 5 bases, and 18 bases separated the two germline ends. This CDR3 has 17 residues. The CDR3 protein is CASSLTVRGSVGDTQYF. In nucleotides, the CDR3 is TGTGCCAGCAGCTTAACGGTCAGGGGCTCTGTTGGAGATACGCAGTATTTT. The full variable domain, its missing parts supplied by reference TRBV7-3 and TRBJ2-3, is GAGVSQTPSNKVTEKGKYVELRCDPISGHTALYWYRQSLGQGPEFLIYFQGTGAADDSGLPNDRFFAVRPEGSVSTLKIQRTERGDSAVYLCASSLTVRGSVGDTQYFGPGTRLTVL.